Shown below are 17 T cell receptor beta chains from a single sample sequenced in a study of T-cell memory formation after mild COVID-19. TCRdb itself ran the 5' RACE reads through MiXCR, one entry per CDR3 protein. The sample lists a few hundred thousand distinct CDR3 sequences, around 15% seen once, with around a fifth in the top ten. Sequencing was carried out using PBMCs or a T cell subset sorted from them (not recorded which). These TCRs come from a man younger than 35 who had mild COVID-19 (a few samples of this study predate the infection). Cell type and time point are not known.

This clonotype was detected a few times. The chain links TRBV4-1 to TRBJ2-7; possibly TRBD1 or TRBD2 for D (6 bases each). Trimming removed 1 base at V and 3 bases at J, with 16 bases between. The V gene's germline CDR1 is MGHRA and CDR2 YSYEKL. The CDR3 is 16 amino acids. The CDR3 DNA reads as TGCGCCAGCAGCCAAGCCACGTTAGGGGGGAACTACGAGCAGTACGTC. Translation gives CASSQATLGGNYEQYV.

This rearrangement joins TRBV7-9 to TRBJ2-3; no firm D call. Germline CDR1 is SEHNR and CDR2 is FQNEAQ (reference sequence). Deletions cut 5 bases from V and 2 bases from J, with 26 bases between. CDR3 length equals 19 residues. The CDR3 DNA reads TGTGCCAGCAGCGGTAATGCCCCGCTCGACCCCCAGACCACAGATACGCAGTATTTT. Translation gives CASSGNAPLDPQTTDTQYF.

The CDR3 loop reads CSASFADTQYF. The CDR3 bases are TGCAGCGCCTCTTTCGCAGATACGCAGTATTTT. The chain recombines TRBV29-1 with TRBJ2-3; D gene ambiguous. V lost 7 bases to trimming and J lost 4 bases, with 9 bases between them. The germline gives CDR1 SQVTM, CDR2 ANQGSEA. The CDR3 contains 11 residues.

In this sample, this clonotype turned up a few times. V and J are TRBV5-1 and TRBJ2-3; 11 bases map to TRBD2. V was clipped by 6 bases and J by 1 base; unmatched bases: 4. Per germline, CDR1 SGHRS and CDR2 YFSETQ. CDR3 length: 15 residues. The CDR3 region has the DNA TGCGCCAGCACCCCACTAGCGGGAGGCACAGATACGCAGTATTTT. Translating it yields CASTPLAGGTDTQYF.

This clonotype was seen a handful of times. The chain combines TRBV2 with TRBJ2-2, with D unclear. Germline values: CDR1 SNHLY, CDR2 FYNNEI. CDR3 size: 15 residues. The V and J ends lost 4 bases and 3 bases respectively, with 12 bases between them. The CDR3 sequence: CASSGVQPDTGELFF. The DNA for the CDR3 is TGTGCCAGCAGTGGGGTACAACCGGACACCGGGGAGCTGTTTTTT.

The gene calls are TRBV6-2 or TRBV6-3 and TRBJ2-7; TRBD1 matches 11 bases. CDR3 length: 17 residues. Unmatched junction bases numbered 12, after V lost 2 bases and J lost 6 bases. Germline CDR1 MNHEY, CDR2 SVGEGT. This CDR3 is CASSYRGTGGPLSEQYF. In DNA, the CDR3 is TGTGCCAGCAGTTACCGAGGGACAGGGGGACCCCTGAGCGAGCAGTACTTC.

This clonotype showed up just a few times. Mismatch with germline at one junction end may stem from a read error. The rearrangement joins TRBV7-7 to TRBJ2-2; D gene ambiguous. Germline assignment: CDR1 SSHAT and CDR2 FNYEAQ (reference sequence). This CDR3 has 16 residues. CDR3 in amino acids: CASSPEASANTGELFF. CDR3 DNA sequence: TGTGCTAGCAGCCCAGAAGCCTCCGCCAACACCGGGGAGCTGTTTTTT.

The chain uses TRBV20-1 and TRBJ2-5, with D perhaps TRBD2 (6 bases). Germline CDR1 DFQATT, CDR2 SNEGSKA (reference sequence). The CDR3 runs to 14 residues. The V end was cut by 1 base, the J end by 1 base, with 10 bases between. The CDR3 DNA reads TGCAGTGCTAGAGCCCCGGGGGTCCAAGAGACCCAGTACTTC. Its protein product is CSARAPGVQETQYF.

V gene TRBV5-1 combines with J gene TRBJ1-6; the D gene is possibly TRBD1 (5 bases). CDR1 SGHRS and CDR2 YFSETQ come from the germline V gene. The CDR3 has 14 amino acids. Trimming cost V 4 bases and J 8 bases, with 13 bases left between them. The CDR3 region has the DNA TGCGCCAGCAGCCAAGAACTCAGGGATTCACCCCTCCACTTT. Protein product: CASSQELRDSPLHF.

V is TRBV9 and J is TRBJ2-5, with 9 bases aligning to TRBD1. V shed 1 base, J shed 5 bases, and the junction held 9 bases outside the gene matches. Germline-derived CDR1 and CDR2 are SGDLS and YYNGEE. CDR3 length equals 16 residues. CDR3 nucleotides: TGTGCCAGCAGCGTACCCCCGGACAGGGGTCACGAGACCCAGTACTTC. It codes for CASSVPPDRGHETQYF. The full variable domain, in which reference TRBV9 and TRBJ2-5 provide the parts outside the CDR3, is DSGVTQTPKHLITATGQRVTLRCSPRSGDLSVYWYQQSLDQGLQFLIQYYNGEERAKGNILERFSAQQFPDLHSELNLSSLELGDSALYFCASSVPPDRGHETQYFGPGTRLLVL.

This sequence joins TRBV11-3 and TRBJ2-2; 9 bases align to TRBD1. The CDR3 runs 15 residues. Germline trimming cut 2 bases from V and 3 bases from J; bases unmatched to any gene: 1. The germline V gene has CDR1 SGHNT and CDR2 YENEEA. CDR3 amino acids: CASSLRTGDTGELFF. For the CDR3, the DNA is TGTGCCAGCAGCTTAAGGACAGGGGACACCGGGGAGCTGTTTTTT.

The gene calls are TRBV27 and TRBJ2-6; D gene ambiguous. The germline CDR1 and CDR2 sequences are MNHEY and SMNVEV (reference sequence). The V gene lost 5 bases and the J gene lost 4 bases, with 15 bases spanning the gap. The CDR3 is 16 residues long. CDR3 sequence: CASSPLATSGANVLTF. The CDR3 nucleotides are TGTGCCAGCAGTCCCTTGGCCACCTCAGGGGCCAACGTCCTGACTTTC. The whole variable domain, remainder taken from reference TRBV27 and TRBJ2-6, is EAQVTQNPRYLITVTGKKLTVTCSQNMNHEYMSWYRQDPGLGLRQIYYSMNVEVTDKGDVPEGYKVSRKEKRNFPLILESPSPNQTSLYFCASSPLATSGANVLTFGAGSRLTVL.

This clonotype was counted between two and nine times. J is TRBJ2-5 and V is TRBV10-3; TRBD2 might be the D (5 bases). Germline V gene sequence: CDR1 ENHRY, CDR2 SYGVKD. The length of the CDR3 is 13 residues. Trimming removed 3 bases at V and 5 bases at J, with 10 bases between. The CDR3 region has the DNA TGTGCCATCAGTGAAGGACTTACGGAGACCCAGTACTTC. Its protein product is CAISEGLTETQYF.

The sample holds a few counts of this clonotype. The CDR3 DNA sequence: TGTGCCCCAAAACCGACGAATCAGCCCCAGCATTTT. Its protein product is CAPKPTNQPQHF. This chain joins TRBV6-1 and TRBJ1-5; D is ambiguous. The CDR3 is 12 residues long. CDR1 and CDR2 from the germline V gene are MNHNS and SASEGT. Trimming stripped 11 bases from V and 4 bases from J, with 12 bases between.

This sequence joins TRBV7-2 and TRBJ1-2; no firm D call. This CDR3 is built from 12 residues. Trimming took 3 bases from V and 6 from J, leaving 8 bases between them. Germline lookup yields CDR1 SGHTA and CDR2 FQGNSA. CDR3 sequence: CASSFEGDGYTF. Here the CDR3 DNA reads TGTGCCAGCAGCTTTGAGGGAGATGGCTACACCTTC.

The gene calls are TRBV9 and TRBJ1-3; TRBD1 matches at 8 bases. The CDR3 is 15 amino acids. Germline loops: CDR1 SGDLS, CDR2 YYNGEE. V lost 4 bases to trimming and J lost 3 bases; unmatched junction nucleotides: 6. CDR3 amino acids: CASSPQGAVGNTIYF. As DNA, the CDR3 is TGTGCCAGCAGCCCTCAGGGGGCGGTTGGAAACACCATATATTTT.

In nucleotides, the CDR3 is TGCGCCAGCAGCCAACTCCCGACAGGGCAAGAGACCCAGTACTTC. Translation gives CASSQLPTGQETQYF. The genes are TRBV4-1 and TRBJ2-5, with 7 bases that match TRBD1. In germline, CDR1 is MGHRA, CDR2 YSYEKL. CDR3 length equals 15 residues. Trimming took 2 bases from V and 2 from J; bases not matched to a gene: 5.